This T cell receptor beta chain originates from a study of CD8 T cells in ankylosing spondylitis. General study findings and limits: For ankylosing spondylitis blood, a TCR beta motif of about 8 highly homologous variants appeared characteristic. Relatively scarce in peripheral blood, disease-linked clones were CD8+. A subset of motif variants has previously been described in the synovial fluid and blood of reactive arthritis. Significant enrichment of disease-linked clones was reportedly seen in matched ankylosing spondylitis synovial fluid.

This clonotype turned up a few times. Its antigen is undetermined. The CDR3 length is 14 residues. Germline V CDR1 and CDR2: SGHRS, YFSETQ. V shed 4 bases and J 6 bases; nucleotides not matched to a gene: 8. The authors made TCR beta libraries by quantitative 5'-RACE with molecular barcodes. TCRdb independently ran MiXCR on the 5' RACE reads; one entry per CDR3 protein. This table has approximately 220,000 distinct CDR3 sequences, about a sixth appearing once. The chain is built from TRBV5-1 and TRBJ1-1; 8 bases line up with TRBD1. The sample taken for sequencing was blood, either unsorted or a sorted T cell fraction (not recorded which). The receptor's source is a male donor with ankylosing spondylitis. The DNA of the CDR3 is TGCGCCAGCAGCCCGGGACAGGAACTGCCTGAAGCTTTCTTT. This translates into CASSPGQELPEAFF.